This TCR beta chain is from a study of T cells after yellow fever vaccination. At the level of the study: In the case of low-cell-number fractions, SMART-Seq v4 Ultra Low Input was used for preparation.

Study-wide findings and caveats: Only a minor proportion of clonotypes was detected across both CD4 and CD8 compartments.

The CDR3 contains 15 residues. Germline V gene data show CDR1 as MNHEY and CDR2 as SMNVEV (reference sequence). Trimming took off 5 bases at V and 3 bases at J, with 14 bases between the two ends. UMIs and a universal primer site were added when TCR cDNA was made by 5'RACE template switching. TCRdb called the 5' RACE reads again in MiXCR, with one record for every CDR3 protein. The sample shows fewer than 450,000 distinct CDR3 sequences, 8.1% of them seen only once. As concerns this clonotype: Its matching antigen is unknown.

The chain couples TRBV27 to TRBJ1-5; weak D call: TRBD1 (5 bases). This specimen was PBMCs, taken 45 days after the first yellow fever vaccination. The TCR originated in a man younger than 35 who received the YFV17D yellow fever vaccine. CDR3 sequence reads: CASSPQGDFNQPQHF. CDR3 coding DNA: TGTGCCAGCAGTCCTCAAGGGGATTTCAATCAGCCCCAGCATTTT.